What follows is one T cell receptor (beta chain) and its context. What it binds is not known. This specimen comes from a study of beta chain features in type 1 diabetes. Study at large: Healthy donors, compared against patients, showed similar age, gender and cell yields. Findings and caveats of the study: Diminished insertions and augmented deletions at VDJ junctions characterized type 1 diabetes patients. Compared to healthy donors, patients appeared to have naive, central memory and Treg TCRB repertoires that were more alike. Sequencing the cDNA could make cells with high TCR expression show up more than they should.

Of the isolated RNA, all was reverse transcribed, and so the sequenced material was expressed TCRB transcripts. The assay was immunoSEQ multiplex PCR, and TCRdb's table has in-frame clones only and misses some. The sample has approximately 340,000 clones, roughly 15% seen once; the top ten hold about 0.018%. Germline V gene sequence: CDR1 LNHNV, CDR2 YYDKDF (reference sequence). CDR3 length equals 14 residues. V gave up 0 bases and J gave up 9 bases, with 12 bases separating them. The sample was naive CD4+ T cells from blood. The sequence derives from a woman aged 18-29 years in good health. The chain carries TRBV15 and TRBJ1-5; D uncertain. The DNA for the CDR3 is TGTGCCACCAGCAGAGATCGCGGGGAATGGCCCCAGCATTTT. Its translation is CATSRDRGEWPQHF.